This T cell receptor beta chain appears in the sequencing data of a study of T cell repertoires in cytomegalovirus infection. The wider study: Public TCR beta signatures provided an indication of both CMV infection and a matching HLA type.

This clonotype was recorded a few times. From germline, CDR1 is SGHAT and CDR2 FQDESV (reference sequence). The CDR3 consists of 15 residues. V shed 2 bases and J 3 bases; nucleotides not matched to a gene: 7. TCRdb used MiXCR to reprocess the reads, holding one entry per CDR3 protein. The sample holds about 680,000 distinct CDR3 sequences; less than 25% are singletons and the top ten take roughly 8%. The source is a human donor in good health (CMV status not recorded). Some clones in this sample may be carry-over from other donors' samples. Sequenced material: CD8+ T cells from PBMCs. This chain links TRBV11-1 with TRBJ2-7; TRBD1 matches 7 bases. For the CDR3, the DNA is TGTGCCAGCAGCTTAAGTGAGGGGGCGATCTACGAGCAGTACGTC. Translated, it gives CASSLSEGAIYEQYV.